Each of the 27 T cell receptor beta chains below was sequenced from the same sample in a study of cytomegalovirus exposure and HLA in healthy donors. The PCR used 60 Vbeta and 13 Jbeta primers. Here immunoSEQ multiplex PCR was the method, and the copy in TCRdb shows in-frame clones only, minus some. The repertoire includes around 150,000 clones, 70% to 80% of them detected once, and roughly 2% sits in the top ten. The sample taken for sequencing was PBMCs. The origin of the receptors is a man between 25 and 39 years old in good health and CMV-seronegative.

The chain is built from TRBV7-3 and TRBJ2-1; no clear D. Germline V gene data show CDR1 as SGHTA and CDR2 as FQGTGA. CDR3 size: 12 residues. Trimming shortened V by 5 bases and J by 6 bases, and 8 bases separated the two germline ends. CDR3 amino acids: CASSIGGNEQFF. Written as DNA, the CDR3 is TGTGCCAGCAGCATCGGCGGCAATGAGCAGTTCTTC. Combining the CDR3 with reference TRBV7-3 and TRBJ2-1 gives the whole variable domain GAGVSQTPSNKVTEKGKYVELRCDPISGHTALYWYRQSLGQGPEFLIYFQGTGAADDSGLPNDRFFAVRPEGSVSTLKIQRTERGDSAVYLCASSIGGNEQFFGPGTRLTVL.

Worth noting for this clone: The CDR3 does not end in the conserved phenylalanine or tryptophan, so this is likely a read error. It is unclear where the CDR3 begins or ends on the DNA, so no DNA is shown, and the CDR3 is as TCRdb lists it. V gene TRBV7-9 combines with J gene TRBJ2-4; the table's TRBD2 call for D was not verified on the DNA. From its first to its last residue, the CDR3 has 13 amino acids. Germline loops: CDR1 SEHNR, CDR2 FQNEAQ (reference sequence). Here the CDR3 reads CASSMGLAPVVSL.

This chain links TRBV7-2 with TRBJ2-5; 10 bases map to TRBD2. This CDR3 has 16 residues. The V gene's germline CDR1 is SGHTA and CDR2 FQGNSA. Losses at the gene ends were 3 bases for V and 1 base for J; bases not matched to a gene: 5. CDR3 amino acids: CASSLRLAGGQETQYF. The CDR3 region has the DNA TGTGCCAGCAGCTTGAGACTAGCGGGTGGCCAAGAGACCCAGTACTTC.

The chain combines TRBV7-9 with TRBJ2-5; maybe TRBD2 (6 bases). V lost 2 bases, J lost 5 bases, and 12 bases lay in between. The CDR3 is 14 residues long. Germline V lookup: CDR1 SEHNR, CDR2 FQNEAQ (reference sequence). Written as DNA, the CDR3 is TGTGCCAGCAGCTTATGGGGGGAGCGGGAGACCCAGTACTTC. It is translated as CASSLWGERETQYF. Drawing the rest from reference TRBV7-9 and TRBJ2-5, the complete variable domain is DTGVSQNPRHKITKRGQNVTFRCDPISEHNRLYWYRQTLGQGPEFLTYFQNEAQLEKSRLLSDRFSAERPKGSFSTLEIQRTEQGDSAMYLCASSLWGERETQYFGPGTRLLVL.

The J gene is TRBJ2-1, the V gene TRBV5-1, with TRBD2 matching 12 bases. Per the germline V gene, CDR1 is SGHRS and CDR2 is YFSETQ. This CDR3 spans 17 amino acids. V dropped 0 bases and J dropped 5; count of bases not matched to a gene: 6. CDR3 region: CASSLATTSGSNNEQFF. Written as DNA, the CDR3 is TGCGCCAGCAGCTTGGCGACGACTAGCGGGAGCAACAATGAGCAGTTCTTC.

The chain employs TRBV5-1 and TRBJ2-2; 10 bases match TRBD1. Per germline, CDR1 SGHRS and CDR2 YFSETQ. The CDR3 is made up of 16 amino acids. V shed 0 bases and J 5 bases; nucleotides not matched to a gene: 4. This chain's CDR3 is CASSLGQGARTGELFF. As DNA, the CDR3 is TGCGCCAGCAGCTTGGGACAGGGGGCTAGGACCGGGGAGCTGTTTTTT.

This chain joins TRBV4-1 and TRBJ2-5; TRBD1 agrees at 11 bases. Germline lookup yields CDR1 MGHRA and CDR2 YSYEKL. J was trimmed by 6 bases and V by 3 bases; bases with no gene match: 6. This CDR3 is 15 amino acids long. This chain's CDR3 is CASSQPGQGVKTQYF. The CDR3 coding sequence is TGCGCCAGCAGCCAGCCGGGACAGGGGGTTAAGACCCAGTACTTC.

The V gene is TRBV5-1, the J gene TRBJ2-4; 7 bases fit TRBD1. CDR3 length: 16 residues. Germline assignment: CDR1 SGHRS and CDR2 YFSETQ. J lost 3 bases, V lost 4 bases, and 10 bases had no gene match. CDR3 sequence: CASSPQAGTDKNIQYF. The DNA for the CDR3 is TGCGCCAGCAGCCCACAGGCCGGGACAGACAAAAACATTCAGTACTTC.

CDR3 sequence: CASSQAEGLAGASTDTQYF. The CDR3 bases are TGCGCCAGCAGCCAAGCCGAGGGGCTAGCGGGAGCGAGCACAGATACGCAGTATTTT. The rearrangement uses TRBV4-1 and TRBJ2-3, with 10 bases fitting TRBD2. The CDR3 has 19 residues. Germline V gene lookup returns CDR1 MGHRA and CDR2 YSYEKL. After removal of 1 base from V and 0 bases from J, the junction contained 10 bases not matched to a gene.

This clone showed up just a few times. The CDR3 is CASSVGQGAGEKLFF. CDR3 coding DNA: TGTGCCAGCAGCGTAGGACAGGGGGCCGGAGAAAAACTGTTTTTT. The chain is built from TRBV9 and TRBJ1-4, with TRBD1 matching over 10 bases. From germline, CDR1 is SGDLS and CDR2 YYNGEE. The V gene end was trimmed by 0 bases and the J gene end by 8 bases; junction bases not matched to a gene: 4. CDR3 length: 15 residues.

The CDR3 sequence is CAWSAGTGVSGANVLTF. In DNA, the CDR3 is TGTGCCTGGAGTGCCGGGACGGGGGTATCTGGGGCCAACGTCCTGACTTTC. The V gene is TRBV30, the J gene TRBJ2-6, with a tentative D call TRBD2 (6 bases). The germline V gene encodes CDR1 GTSNPN and CDR2 SVGIG (reference sequence). CDR3 length equals 17 residues. V was cut by 1 base and J by 1 base, with 14 bases left in between.

The chain is built from TRBV15 and TRBJ2-7; the match to TRBD1 covers 8 bases. The trim removed 3 bases at V and 0 bases at J, leaving 7 bases unmatched. This CDR3 region has 16 residues. CDR1 is LNHNV and CDR2 is YYDKDF in the germline V gene (reference sequence). CDR3 bases: TGTGCCACCAGCAGTGAGCGGACAGGGTTCTCCTACGAGCAGTACTTC. This gives the protein CATSSERTGFSYEQYF. Filled out from reference TRBV15 and TRBJ2-7, the complete variable domain reads DAMVIQNPRYQVTQFGKPVTLSCSQTLNHNVMYWYQQKSSQAPKLLFHYYDKDFNNEADTPDNFQSRRPNTSFCFLDIRSPGLGDTAMYLCATSSERTGFSYEQYFGPGTRLTVT.

In this sample, this clone turned up a few times. The chain couples TRBV5-1 to TRBJ1-2; D gene ambiguous. Germline loops: CDR1 SGHRS, CDR2 YFSETQ. With 7 bases removed from V and 2 bases from J, the gap between germline ends came to 6 bases. CDR3 length equals 11 residues. The CDR3 sequence is CASLGNYGYTF. The CDR3 nucleotides are TGCGCCAGCCTCGGGAACTATGGCTACACCTTC.

The chain uses TRBV29-1 and TRBJ2-5; D gene uncertain. The CDR3 runs to 13 residues. CDR1 and CDR2 (germline): SQVTM, ANQGSEA. The germline V and J ends were trimmed by 3 bases and 1 base, with 9 bases remaining between them. The CDR3 sequence: CSVERQSQETQYF. CDR3 DNA: TGCAGCGTTGAGAGGCAGAGCCAAGAGACCCAGTACTTC.

This clone was recorded a few times. This chain connects TRBV9 to TRBJ2-3; D not certain. The germline V and J ends were trimmed by 0 bases and 4 bases, with 3 bases remaining between them. There are 12 residues in the CDR3. The germline V gene has CDR1 SGDLS and CDR2 YYNGEE. CDR3 coding DNA: TGTGCCAGCAGCGTAGCGTCAGATACGCAGTATTTT. This codes for CASSVASDTQYF.

This sequence joins TRBV19 and TRBJ1-1, with a possible D match to TRBD1 (5 bases). CDR3 length equals 16 residues. The ends were cut back, 7 bases at V and 1 base at J, with 19 bases in the middle. Germline V CDR1 and CDR2: LNHDA, SQIVND (reference sequence). The CDR3 loop is CASTRELRGRNTEAFF. The CDR3 nucleotides read TGTGCCAGTACACGGGAGTTGAGGGGAAGGAACACTGAAGCTTTCTTT.

The J gene is TRBJ2-6, the V gene TRBV5-6; D unclear. The germline V and J ends were trimmed by 0 bases and 0 bases, with 10 bases remaining between them. CDR3 length: 17 amino acids. Germline V gene sequence: CDR1 SGHDT, CDR2 YYEEEE. CDR3 residues: CASSLDQALSGANVLTF. As DNA, the CDR3 is TGTGCCAGCAGCTTGGATCAGGCGCTCTCTGGGGCCAACGTCCTGACTTTC.

The V and J genes are TRBV5-4 and TRBJ2-1; the match to TRBD1 covers 7 bases. CDR3 length equals 15 residues. Germline V lookup: CDR1 SGHNT, CDR2 YYREEE (reference sequence). The trim removed 2 bases at V and 3 bases at J, leaving 5 bases unmatched. The CDR3 is CASSLSGQSYNEQFF. DNA of the CDR3: TGTGCCAGCAGCTTATCGGGACAGAGCTACAATGAGCAGTTCTTC.

In DNA form, the CDR3 reads TGTGCCAGCAGTCCAGGGGGTAGTCAGCCCCAGCATTTT. Translated, it gives CASSPGGSQPQHF. The rearrangement links TRBV7-8 to TRBJ1-5; 7 bases are shared with TRBD1. With V trimmed by 6 bases and J by 6 bases, 5 bases remained unmatched. The CDR3 is 13 residues long. CDR1 SGHVS and CDR2 FQNEAQ come from the germline V gene.

The gene calls are TRBV5-4 and TRBJ2-3, with D possibly being TRBD1 (6 bases). The ends were cut back, 3 bases at V and 1 base at J, with 15 bases in the middle. The CDR3 is 16 amino acids. Looked up from germline, CDR1 is SGHNT and CDR2 is YYREEE (reference sequence). The CDR3 sequence: CASSSPRTDRTDTQYF. CDR3 bases: TGTGCCAGCAGCTCTCCTAGGACAGACCGCACAGATACGCAGTATTTT.

This clone came up a few times. The chain is built from TRBV27 and TRBJ1-1, with a possible D match to TRBD1 (6 bases). Trimming removed 2 bases at V and 3 bases at J, with 10 bases between. This CDR3 contains 14 residues. Germline CDR1 reads MNHEY; CDR2 reads SMNVEV (reference sequence). The CDR3 DNA reads TGTGCCAGCAGTTTACGAGGGGGGGACACTGAAGCTTTCTTT. This encodes CASSLRGGDTEAFF.

The CDR3 protein is CASSFPGGPQHF. As DNA, the CDR3 is TGTGCCAGCAGCTTCCCAGGGGGGCCCCAGCATTTT. The chain carries TRBV5-8 and TRBJ1-5; 7 bases line up with TRBD1. After removal of 2 bases from V and 9 bases from J, the junction contained 2 bases not matched to a gene. CDR3 length: 12 residues. Germline loops: CDR1 SGHTS, CDR2 YDEGEE.

The chain couples TRBV6-1 to TRBJ1-1, with TRBD1 as a possible D gene (6 bases). Trimming pared 4 bases from V and 6 bases from J, leaving 15 bases between. CDR3 size: 14 residues. In germline, CDR1 is MNHNS, CDR2 SASEGT. CDR3 amino acids: CASSVYEGVAEAFF. CDR3 bases: TGTGCCAGCAGTGTCTATGAGGGGGTGGCTGAAGCTTTCTTT.

CDR3 DNA sequence: TGTGCCAGCAGCTTATTCGGTAGTAACTATGGCTACACCTTC. Residues: CASSLFGSNYGYTF. The chain joins TRBV7-9 to TRBJ1-2; unclear D gene. Deletions cut 2 bases from V and 1 base from J, with 8 bases between. The germline V gene encodes CDR1 SEHNR and CDR2 FQNEAQ (reference sequence). The CDR3 runs to 14 residues. Looking up the rest from reference TRBV7-9 and TRBJ1-2 gives the full variable domain: DTGVSQNPRHKITKRGQNVTFRCDPISEHNRLYWYRQTLGQGPEFLTYFQNEAQLEKSRLLSDRFSAERPKGSFSTLEIQRTEQGDSAMYLCASSLFGSNYGYTFGSGTRLTVV.

The DNA of the CDR3 is TGTGCCAGTACCCCACAGCTCGGGGCTAACTATGGCTACACCTTC. Protein product: CASTPQLGANYGYTF. The chain links TRBV19 to TRBJ1-2; no clear D gene. Germline V gives CDR1 LNHDA, CDR2 SQIVND (reference sequence). Between the trimmed V and J ends, which lost 7 bases and 0 bases, there was a span of 15 bases. This CDR3 has 15 residues.

The DNA of the CDR3 is TGTGCCAGCAGCGGAACCAGGGAATTGGGCTATGGCTACACCTTC. This codes for CASSGTRELGYGYTF. The chain couples TRBV11-2 to TRBJ1-2; maybe TRBD1 (5 bases). Germline V gives CDR1 SGHAT, CDR2 FQNNGV. V gave up 5 bases and J gave up 4 bases, with 17 bases separating them. The CDR3 covers 15 residues.

V and J are TRBV7-8 and TRBJ1-5; no reliable D call. CDR1 is SGHVS, CDR2 FQNEAQ, per germline. Trimming left V 10 bases short and J 0 bases short, with 7 bases between. This CDR3 comprises 12 residues. The CDR3 DNA reads TGTGCCACCACACATAGCAATCAGCCCCAGCATTTT. This codes for CATTHSNQPQHF.